This is a list of T cell receptor beta chains from one sample in a study of T-cell reconstitution after alpha-beta-depleted transplantation in children. From the PCR reads, TCRdb called clonotypes with MiXCR, one entry per CDR3 protein. The sample shows hundreds of thousands of distinct CDR3 sequences, approximately 13% of them seen only once. The sample consisted of PBMCs, mostly from graft donor cells, taken 360 days after TCRalphabeta/CD19-depleted stem cell transplant. The source of these receptors is a male patient younger than 18 who had a stem cell transplant for acute myeloid leukemia, so the T cells may come from the graft donor. CDR3s include the opening cysteine and the closing phenylalanine or tryptophan. Fields, in order: J gene, D gene, V gene, clone size, CDR3 protein, CDR3 DNA. A D gene is named only where the DNA matches it firmly. Not every row has a clone size; where given, it reads once, few, many or a size class.

>TRBJ2-3|NA|TRBV6-4|NA
CASRESVALF
TGTGCCAGCAGAGAGTCTGTAGCCCTTTTT
>TRBJ1-5|TRBD1|TRBV7-6|NA
CARGTGVEVDGNQPQHF
TGTGCCCGGGGGACAGGGGTGGAAGTCGACGGCAATCAGCCCCAGCATTTT
>TRBJ2-7|NA|TRBV4-2|NA
CASSHGAASFSYEQYF
TGTGCCAGCAGCCATGGAGCGGCCAGCTTCTCCTACGAGCAGTACTTC
>TRBJ2-7|TRBD1|TRBV4-3|NA
CASSQDFPQGAHEQYF
TGCGCCAGCAGCCAAGATTTCCCGCAGGGGGCCCACGAGCAGTACTTC
>TRBJ2-2|NA|TRBV7-2|many
CASSLKGLNTGELFF
TGTGCCAGCAGCTTAAAGGGCCTGAACACCGGGGAGCTGTTTTTT
>TRBJ1-5|NA|TRBV5-1|NA
CASSLEGESNQPQHF
TGCGCCAGCAGCTTGGAGGGGGAGAGCAATCAGCCCCAGCATTTT
>TRBJ2-2|TRBD1|TRBV5-4|NA
CASRGQGMNTGELFF
TGTGCCAGCCGTGGACAGGGAATGAACACCGGGGAGCTGTTTTTT
>TRBJ2-1|NA|TRBV4-3|many
CASSQDPGRAGYNEQFF
TGCGCCAGCAGCCAAGATCCCGGCAGGGCTGGGTACAATGAGCAGTTCTTC
>TRBJ2-1|NA|TRBV6-5|few
CASSYGGFGNEQFF
TGTGCCAGCAGTTACGGGGGCTTCGGGAATGAGCAGTTCTTC
>TRBJ2-5|NA|TRBV12-3/TRBV12-4|many
CASSFRDGQETQYF
TGTGCCAGCAGTTTCCGGGACGGCCAAGAGACCCAGTACTTC
>TRBJ1-1|NA|TRBV5-1|NA
CASRIGGALDTEAFF
TGCGCCAGCAGAATTGGCGGTGCTTTAGACACTGAAGCTTTCTTT
>TRBJ1-1|TRBD1|TRBV7-3|NA
CASSPPGQGAAEAFF
TGTGCCAGCAGCCCCCCGGGACAGGGGGCAGCTGAAGCTTTCTTT
>TRBJ2-7|TRBD2|TRBV12-3/TRBV12-4|few
CASSPSGRAGEQYF
TGTGCCAGCAGCCCTAGCGGGAGGGCCGGGGAGCAGTACTTC
>TRBJ2-7|NA|TRBV19|NA
CASSAGGGRSPYEQYF
TGTGCCAGTAGTGCCGGAGGGGGGAGGTCCCCCTACGAGCAGTACTTC
>TRBJ2-3|NA|TRBV5-1|NA
CASSLTTRTDTQYF
TGCGCCAGCAGCTTGACGACCCGCACAGATACGCAGTATTTT
>TRBJ2-7|TRBD1|TRBV28|NA
CASSFFGQGILREQYF
TGTGCCAGCAGTTTCTTCGGACAGGGGATCCTACGCGAGCAGTACTTC
>TRBJ1-6|NA|TRBV29-1|many
CSVQPGLGSPLHF
TGCAGCGTCCAGCCCGGGTTAGGTTCACCCCTCCACTTT
>TRBJ2-2|NA|TRBV29-1|few
CSVVVKGVAGELFF
TGCAGCGTTGTTGTCAAGGGGGTAGCCGGGGAGCTGTTTTTT
>TRBJ2-1|NA|TRBV18|few
CASSPPVWRGSYNEQFF
TGTGCCAGCTCACCACCGGTATGGCGGGGTTCCTACAATGAGCAGTTCTTC
>TRBJ2-1|NA|TRBV7-3|few
CASSFGRGSNEQFF
TGTGCCAGCAGCTTTGGACGAGGGAGCAATGAGCAGTTCTTC
>TRBJ1-5|NA|TRBV7-6|many
CASSLGSDQPQHF
TGTGCCAGCAGCTTAGGGTCGGATCAGCCCCAGCATTTT
>TRBJ1-5|NA|TRBV11-2|NA
CASSGSGDQPQHF
TGTGCCAGCAGCGGATCAGGGGATCAGCCCCAGCATTTT
>TRBJ2-1|TRBD2|TRBV6-5|many
CASSYLLAGDYNEQFF
TGTGCCAGCAGCTACCTCCTAGCGGGGGATTACAATGAGCAGTTCTTC
>TRBJ2-4|NA|TRBV12-3/TRBV12-4|NA
CASSRTGGRENIQYF
TGTGCCAGCAGTCGTACAGGGGGGAGGGAAAACATTCAGTACTTC
>TRBJ2-3|NA|TRBV7-2|NA
CASTPLGTSTDTQYF
TGTGCCAGCACTCCCTTAGGAACTAGCACAGATACGCAGTATTTT
>TRBJ1-5|TRBD1|TRBV20-1|few
CSATPGQGRRPQHF
TGCAGTGCTACACCGGGACAGGGGAGACGCCCCCAGCATTTT
>TRBJ2-7|NA|TRBV21-1|many
CASSFRDKPVSSYEQYF
TGTGCCAGCAGCTTCCGGGACAAGCCCGTCAGCTCCTACGAGCAGTACTTC
>TRBJ2-7|NA|TRBV9|few
CASSLARPSYEQYF
TGTGCCAGCAGTCTGGCGCGCCCCTCCTACGAGCAGTACTTC
>TRBJ2-5|TRBD2|TRBV6-5|many
CASSYPGTSIETQYF
TGTGCCAGCAGTTACCCCGGGACTAGCATAGAGACCCAGTACTTC
>TRBJ2-1|TRBD2|TRBV24-1|many
CATSDFVTSANEQFF
TGTGCCACCAGTGATTTTGTAACTAGCGCGAATGAGCAGTTCTTC
>TRBJ2-7|NA|TRBV7-6|few
CASSPSRGSYEQYF
TGTGCCAGCAGCCCTTCACGGGGCTCCTACGAGCAGTACTTC
>TRBJ2-2|NA|TRBV7-3|few
CASSNSLTPSHNTGELFF
TGTGCCAGCAGCAATTCGTTAACCCCTAGCCATAACACCGGGGAGCTGTTTTTT
>TRBJ2-2|TRBD1|TRBV15|few
CATSTGQGKLTGELFF
TGTGCCACCAGCACGGGACAGGGGAAACTCACCGGGGAGCTGTTTTTT
>TRBJ2-7|TRBD2|TRBV12-3/TRBV12-4|NA
CASSFLVLTGHQAGGPTAFYEQYF
TGTGCCAGCAGTTTCTTAGTTCTCACAGGACACCAAGCGGGAGGGCCGACGGCCTTCTACGAGCAGTACTTC
>TRBJ2-3|NA|TRBV7-2|few
CASSFYWGPTDTQYF
TGTGCCAGCAGCTTCTACTGGGGGCCCACAGATACGCAGTATTTT
>TRBJ2-3|NA|TRBV7-7|NA
CASSLLGPDTQYF
TGTGCCAGCAGCTTGTTGGGTCCGGATACGCAGTATTTT
>TRBJ1-1|TRBD1|TRBV10-3|few
CAISARQGANTEAFF
TGTGCCATCAGTGCCCGACAGGGCGCGAACACTGAAGCTTTCTTT